Listed below are T cell receptor beta chains from one sample, sequenced in a study of cytomegalovirus exposure and HLA in healthy donors. The method was immunoSEQ multiplex PCR; TCRdb's version includes in-frame clones alone and lacks a portion of them. The sample carries about 130,000 clones, roughly four fifths recorded once. Source material: PBMCs. These receptors were collected from a woman between 45 and 60 years old in good health and CMV-seropositive. CDR3s include the opening cysteine and the closing phenylalanine or tryptophan. The D gene is left open where the match is weak. Part of the rows lack a size; the others show once, few, many or a class for expanded clones.

CDR3: CASSAAGPQHF; DNA: TGTGCCAGCAGCGCCGCGGGGCCCCAGCATTTT; V: TRBV7-8; J: TRBJ1-5; D: -; size: once
CDR3: CASSQEGLAGDNEQFF; DNA: TGTGCCAGCAGCCAAGAGGGCCTAGCGGGGGACAATGAGCAGTTCTTC; V: TRBV4-2; J: TRBJ2-1; D: TRBD2; size: -
CDR3: CASSLGQGEKLFF; DNA: TGTGCCAGCAGCTTAGGGCAGGGAGAAAAACTGTTTTTT; V: TRBV7-7; J: TRBJ1-4; D: -; size: -
CDR3: CASRPPGGGNTEAFF; DNA: TGTGCCAGCAGGCCCCCAGGGGGCGGAAACACTGAAGCTTTCTTT; V: TRBV6-5; J: TRBJ1-1; D: TRBD1; size: -
CDR3: CAWSKDRGPYGYTF; DNA: TGTGCCTGGAGTAAGGACAGGGGGCCTTATGGCTACACCTTC; V: TRBV30; J: TRBJ1-2; D: TRBD1; size: -
CDR3: CASSEPDRGFSGANVLTF; DNA: TGTGCCAGCAGTGAGCCGGACAGGGGTTTCTCTGGGGCCAACGTCCTGACTTTC; V: TRBV6-1; J: TRBJ2-6; D: TRBD1; size: -
CDR3: CASSQAVTGWQPQHF; DNA: TGTGCCAGTAGCCAAGCGGTGACAGGCTGGCAGCCCCAGCATTTT; V: TRBV19; J: TRBJ1-5; D: -; size: once
CDR3: CAFRLAHYQETQYF; DNA: TGCGCCTTCCGACTAGCGCATTACCAAGAGACCCAGTACTTC; V: TRBV10-1; J: TRBJ2-5; D: TRBD2; size: -
CDR3: CASSRQGRGGYTF; DNA: TGTGCCAGCAGTCGACAGGGGCGGGGTGGCTACACCTTC; V: TRBV11-3; J: TRBJ1-2; D: TRBD1; size: -
CDR3: CASSTSGAGWGETQYF; DNA: TGTGCCAGCAGCACCTCTGGAGCGGGTTGGGGAGAGACCCAGTACTTC; V: TRBV9; J: TRBJ2-5; D: -; size: -
CDR3: CASSVAGAFNEQFF; DNA: TGTGCCAGCAGCGTCGCGGGGGCCTTCAATGAGCAGTTCTTC; V: TRBV27; J: TRBJ2-1; D: -; size: -
CDR3: CASSGAGARSLEAFF; DNA: TGTGCCAGCAGTGGGGCAGGGGCCCGAAGTCTTGAAGCTTTCTTT; V: TRBV25-1; J: TRBJ1-1; D: -; size: -
CDR3: CASTQPGQGAISYPF; DNA: TGTGCCAGTACCCAGCCGGGACAGGGGGCCATAAGCTACCCCTTC; V: TRBV19; J: TRBJ1-2; D: TRBD1; size: -
CDR3: CASSQDLADTEAFF; DNA: TGTGCCAGCAGCCAAGATCTCGCAGACACTGAAGCTTTCTTT; V: TRBV4-2; J: TRBJ1-1; D: -; size: -
CDR3: CASSDRGRRDEQYF; DNA: TGTGCCAGCAGCGACAGGGGGCGGAGGGACGAGCAGTACTTC; V: TRBV5-8; J: TRBJ2-7; D: TRBD1; size: -
CDR3: CASSLGGQVNEKLFF; DNA: TGTGCCAGCAGCTTAGGTGGACAAGTTAATGAAAAACTGTTTTTT; V: TRBV7-9; J: TRBJ1-4; D: -; size: -
CDR3: CASSQVGRGEQYF; DNA: TGTGCCAGCAGCCAAGTGGGGCGCGGCGAGCAGTACTTC; V: TRBV5-4; J: TRBJ2-7; D: -; size: -
CDR3: CASSQAVQGIYEQYF; DNA: TGCGCCAGCAGCCAAGCTGTCCAGGGGATCTACGAGCAGTACTTC; V: TRBV4-1; J: TRBJ2-7; D: -; size: -
CDR3: CASSDSAGSPLHF; DNA: TGTGCCAGCAGTGACTCTGCAGGTTCACCCCTCCACTTT; V: TRBV6-4; J: TRBJ1-6; D: -; size: -
CDR3: CASSVTPSGELFF; DNA: TGTGCCAGCAGCGTAACTCCTTCGGGGGAGCTGTTTTTT; V: TRBV9; J: TRBJ2-2; D: -; size: -
CDR3: CASRLRNRGNGYTF; DNA: TGTGCCAGTAGGCTTAGGAACAGGGGGAATGGCTACACCTTC; V: TRBV19; J: TRBJ1-2; D: TRBD1; size: -
CDR3: CASSSRDSINIQYF; DNA: TGTGCCAGCAGCTCCCGGGACAGTATAAACATTCAGTACTTC; V: TRBV21-1; J: TRBJ2-4; D: -; size: -
CDR3: CASSFSRTPNTGELFF; DNA: TGTGCCAGCAGCTTTAGCAGAACCCCGAACACCGGGGAGCTGTTTTTT; V: TRBV5-4; J: TRBJ2-2; D: -; size: -
CDR3: CASSVEGAAYNEQFF; DNA: TGTGCCAGCAGCGTAGAAGGGGCCGCCTACAATGAGCAGTTCTTC; V: TRBV9; J: TRBJ2-1; D: -; size: -
CDR3: CASTRDLGAYEQYF; DNA: TGTGCCAGCACCCGGGACTTGGGGGCCTACGAGCAGTACTTC; V: TRBV5-5; J: TRBJ2-7; D: -; size: few
CDR3: CASTRSGTAGNTIYF; DNA: TGTGCCAGCACCCGCTCCGGGACAGCCGGAAACACCATATATTTT; V: TRBV6-5; J: TRBJ1-3; D: TRBD1; size: -
CDR3: CASSEKWEGQPQHF; DNA: TGTGCCAGCAGTGAAAAATGGGAGGGTCAGCCCCAGCATTTT; V: TRBV6-1; J: TRBJ1-5; D: -; size: -
CDR3: CASSSGQIGTEAFF; DNA: TGCGCCAGCAGCTCCGGACAGATTGGAACTGAAGCTTTCTTT; V: TRBV5-1; J: TRBJ1-1; D: -; size: few
CDR3: CASSQETRNTEAFF; DNA: TGCGCCAGCAGCCAAGAAACGAGGAACACTGAAGCTTTCTTT; V: TRBV4-1; J: TRBJ1-1; D: -; size: -
CDR3: CASSLSRRVNTGELFF; DNA: TGTGCCAGCAGCTTATCTAGGAGGGTGAACACCGGGGAGCTGTTTTTT; V: TRBV7-6; J: TRBJ2-2; D: -; size: -
CDR3: CASSLDRFMNTEAFF; DNA: TGTGCCAGCAGCCTTGACAGGTTCATGAACACTGAAGCTTTCTTT; V: TRBV5-4; J: TRBJ1-1; D: -; size: -
CDR3: CAWSIQRHTEAFF; DNA: TGTGCCTGGAGTATACAGCGGCACACTGAAGCTTTCTTT; V: TRBV30; J: TRBJ1-1; D: -; size: -
CDR3: CASSQGPPPYTGELFF; DNA: TGCGCCAGCAGCCAAGGGCCACCCCCATACACCGGGGAGCTGTTTTTT; V: TRBV4-1; J: TRBJ2-2; D: -; size: -
CDR3: CASSQSGEGGYTF; DNA: TGTGCCAGCAGCCAATCAGGGGAGGGTGGCTACACCTTC; V: TRBV11-2; J: TRBJ1-2; D: -; size: -
CDR3: CASSQEREVGLAGAHPVF; DNA: TGTGCCAGCAGCCAAGAGAGGGAGGTAGGGCTAGCGGGGGCCCACCCGGTCTTC; V: TRBV4-2; J: TRBJ2-1; D: TRBD2; size: -
CDR3: CASESGGSGANVLTF; DNA: TGTGCCAGCGAATCAGGGGGCTCTGGGGCCAACGTCCTGACTTTC; V: TRBV28; J: TRBJ2-6; D: TRBD1; size: -
CDR3: CASSWEGRLAVGLEQFF; DNA: TGTGCCAGCAGCTGGGAGGGCCGACTAGCGGTGGGACTCGAGCAGTTCTTC; V: TRBV5-8; J: TRBJ2-1; D: TRBD2; size: -
CDR3: CSVARGGNEKLFF; DNA: TGCAGCGTTGCTAGGGGAGGTAATGAAAAACTGTTTTTT; V: TRBV29-1; J: TRBJ1-4; D: -; size: -
CDR3: CASSRDRGRFEPQHF; DNA: TGTGCCAGCAGCCGGGACAGGGGGCGTTTTGAGCCCCAGCATTTT; V: TRBV6-5; J: TRBJ1-5; D: TRBD1; size: -
CDR3: CASSLAPHSYWGSVQPQHF; DNA: TGTGCCAGCAGCTTAGCCCCACACTCCTACTGGGGCTCAGTCCAGCCCCAGCATTTT; V: TRBV7-2; J: TRBJ1-5; D: -; size: few
CDR3: CASSNSASVSPLHF; DNA: TGTGCCAGCAGTAACTCAGCCTCCGTTTCACCCCTCCACTTT; V: TRBV6-5; J: TRBJ1-6; D: -; size: -
CDR3: CASGDPGGPYNEQFF; DNA: TGCGCCAGCGGGGACCCCGGGGGACCCTACAATGAGCAGTTCTTC; V: TRBV5-1; J: TRBJ2-1; D: -; size: -
CDR3: CSALEKETQYF; DNA: TGCAGTGCACTTGAAAAAGAGACCCAGTACTTC; V: TRBV20-1; J: TRBJ2-5; D: -; size: -